A selection of T cell receptor beta chains follows, all from one sample in a study of T cell responses to AZD1222 COVID-19 vaccine. Data came from immunoSEQ multiplex PCR; TCRdb stores just in-frame clones and leaves some out. The data contain 100,000 to 150,000 clones, nearly 90% of them singletons. The specimen was peripheral blood, collected on day 0 of AZD1222 vaccination. The receptors derive from an adult in good health. The CDR3 runs from the conserved cysteine through the conserved F or W. D genes are given only for firm matches. Only part of the rows carry a size: once, few, many, or a class if the clone is expanded.

clone_size	v_call	d_call	j_call	cdr3_aa	cdr3_nt
.	TRBV5-1	TRBD1	TRBJ1-1	CASGQGPLNTEAFF	TGCGCCAGCGGACAGGGGCCCTTGAACACTGAAGCTTTCTTT
once	TRBV25-1	TRBD1	TRBJ1-4	CASSDSGQGDEKLFF	TGTGCCAGCAGTGATTCCGGACAGGGGGACGAAAAACTGTTTTTT
.	TRBV19	.	TRBJ1-3	CASSIPRLRYSGNTIYF	TGTGCCAGTAGTATCCCACGACTGAGATACTCTGGAAACACCATATATTTT
.	TRBV28	.	TRBJ2-1	CASSLPWGNGEQFF	TGTGCCAGCAGTTTACCGTGGGGAAATGGTGAGCAGTTCTTC
.	TRBV5-1	TRBD1	TRBJ1-1	CASSPLRGADTEAFF	TGCGCCAGCAGCCCACTCAGGGGGGCTGACACTGAAGCTTTCTTT
.	TRBV3-1/TRBV3-2	TRBD2	TRBJ2-3	CASSLGASGGGPDTQYF	TGTGCCAGCAGCCTGGGCGCTAGCGGAGGCGGGCCAGATACGCAGTATTTT
.	TRBV10-3	TRBD2	TRBJ2-5	CAISESSPSGVQETQYF	TGTGCCATCAGTGAGTCGAGTCCTAGCGGGGTCCAAGAGACCCAGTACTTC
many	TRBV7-8	TRBD1	TRBJ1-1	CASSPGTGEYVEAFF	TGTGCCAGCAGCCCCGGGACAGGGGAGTATGTTGAAGCTTTCTTT
.	TRBV7-9	TRBD1	TRBJ1-1	CASSDRQGAPTEAFF	TGTGCCAGCAGCGATCGACAGGGGGCACCCACTGAAGCTTTCTTT
.	TRBV29-1	TRBD1	TRBJ1-1	CSVVGGGASREAFF	TGCAGCGTTGTTGGAGGGGGCGCCTCCAGGGAAGCTTTCTTT
.	TRBV6-5	TRBD2	TRBJ2-2	CASSSTSGRIGELFF	TGTGCCAGCAGCTCGACTAGCGGGAGAATCGGGGAGCTGTTTTTT
.	TRBV5-4	.	TRBJ2-7	CASSLDSLYEQYF	TGTGCCAGCAGCTTGGATTCACTCTACGAGCAGTACTTC
.	TRBV28	TRBD1	TRBJ1-2	CASSITTGTYGYTF	TGTGCCAGCAGTATAACGACAGGGACCTATGGCTACACCTTC
.	TRBV7-9	TRBD1	TRBJ1-2	CASSPALRTGGSNYGYTF	TGTGCCAGCAGCCCCGCGCTGCGGACAGGGGGCAGTAACTATGGCTACACCTTC
.	TRBV13	.	TRBJ1-1	CASSARPEAFF	TGTGCCAGCAGCGCGAGACCTGAAGCTTTCTTT
.	TRBV19	.	TRBJ2-7	CASSNSGSHSYEQYF	TGTGCCAGTAGTAACTCCGGTTCCCACTCCTACGAGCAGTACTTC
.	TRBV6-6	.	TRBJ1-3	CASTIGSGNTIYF	TGTGCCAGCACAATAGGCTCTGGAAACACCATATATTTT
.	TRBV2	TRBD1	TRBJ2-1	CASRSTGHYYNEQFF	TGTGCCAGCAGGTCGACAGGGCACTACTACAATGAGCAGTTCTTC
.	TRBV6-5	TRBD2	TRBJ2-2	CATSPGRDTGELFF	TGTGCCACCAGCCCCGGGAGGGACACCGGGGAGCTGTTTTTT
.	TRBV19	.	TRBJ1-6	CASSIGDPGPLHF	TGTGCCAGTAGTATAGGGGACCCCGGGCCCCTCCACTTT
.	TRBV6-5	.	TRBJ2-5	CASSYSMTPQETQYF	TGTGCCAGCAGTTACTCGATGACCCCCCAAGAGACCCAGTACTTC
.	TRBV5-1	.	TRBJ1-1	CASSLEGDTGSTEAFF	TGCGCCAGCAGCCTCGAAGGGGACACGGGATCCACTGAAGCTTTCTTT
.	TRBV6-5	.	TRBJ2-4	CASSYGNIQYF	TGTGCCAGCAGTTACGGAAACATTCAGTACTTC
.	TRBV9	.	TRBJ2-2	CASSVVGPLNTGELFF	TGTGCCAGCAGCGTAGTGGGACCGCTCAACACCGGGGAGCTGTTTTTT
.	TRBV14	.	TRBJ2-3	CASSQRQDITDTQYF	TGTGCCAGCAGCCAACGTCAGGACATTACAGATACGCAGTATTTT
.	TRBV6-6	TRBD2	TRBJ2-3	CATRGAGGKDTQYF	TGTGCCACCCGGGGAGCGGGGGGTAAGGATACGCAGTATTTT
once	TRBV14	.	TRBJ1-4	CASSQLGAANEKLFF	TGTGCCAGCAGCCAACTAGGGGCGGCTAATGAAAAACTGTTTTTT
once	TRBV27	.	TRBJ2-1	CASSLPTGRSSYNEQFF	TGTGCCAGCAGTTTACCTACGGGACGGAGCTCCTACAATGAGCAGTTCTTC
.	TRBV6-5	.	TRBJ2-5	CASSPRRETQYF	TGTGCCAGCAGCCCCCGTCGGGAGACCCAGTACTTC
.	TRBV7-8	TRBD2	TRBJ2-7	CASSLVTAGIEQYF	TGTGCCAGCAGCTTAGTGACAGCGGGGATCGAGCAGTACTTC
.	TRBV28	.	TRBJ2-7	CASSLYGGNYEQYF	TGTGCCAGCAGTTTGTACGGGGGTAACTACGAGCAGTACTTC
once	TRBV5-4	TRBD1	TRBJ2-7	CASSLTGGGTYEQYF	TGTGCCAGCAGCTTAACAGGGGGCGGGACCTACGAGCAGTACTTC
.	TRBV7-8	.	TRBJ2-1	CASSLEMRGQSSYNEQFF	TGTGCCAGCAGCTTAGAAATGCGGGGACAGAGCTCCTACAATGAGCAGTTCTTC
.	TRBV30	.	TRBJ1-5	CACRSQVSNQPQHF	TGTGCCTGCCGTTCGCAGGTTAGCAATCAGCCCCAGCATTTT
.	TRBV6-2/TRBV6-3	TRBD1	TRBJ2-3	CASSYTGTGTPRTDTQYF	TGTGCCAGCAGTTACACCGGGACAGGGACTCCTCGGACAGATACGCAGTATTTT
.	TRBV5-1	.	TRBJ2-5	CASSRGVLQETQYF	TGCGCCAGCAGCCGGGGTGTACTTCAAGAGACCCAGTACTTC
.	TRBV5-6	.	TRBJ2-7	CASSRRLGHEQYF	TGTGCCAGCAGCCGCCGCCTAGGGCACGAGCAGTACTTC
.	TRBV6-1	.	TRBJ1-5	CASSDTQPQHF	TGTGCCAGCAGTGACACTCAGCCCCAGCATTTT
.	TRBV7-9	.	TRBJ2-3	CASKSGTDTQYF	TGTGCCAGCAAAAGTGGCACAGATACGCAGTATTTT
.	TRBV5-4	.	TRBJ1-6	CASSRAGVSYNSPLHF	TGTGCCAGCAGTCGGGCGGGGGTGTCCTATAATTCACCCCTCCACTTT
.	TRBV6-5	.	TRBJ2-7	CASSYSKGRTVHEQYF	TGTGCCAGCAGTTACTCGAAAGGTAGGACGGTCCACGAGCAGTACTTC
once	TRBV12-3/TRBV12-4	TRBD2	TRBJ2-1	CASSSAGAQEFF	TGTGCCAGCAGTTCAGCGGGGGCCCAAGAGTTCTTC
.	TRBV24-1	.	TRBJ2-3	CATSPPDPTDTQYF	TGTGCCACCAGTCCTCCGGACCCTACAGATACGCAGTATTTT
.	TRBV4-1	TRBD2	TRBJ2-3	CASSQGPLASGSSDTQYF	TGCGCCAGCAGCCAGGGGCCCCTGGCTAGCGGGAGTTCGGATACGCAGTATTTT
.	TRBV7-9	.	TRBJ2-5	CASSLRSSGHRWETQYF	TGTGCCAGCAGCTTACGTTCATCTGGACATCGATGGGAGACCCAGTACTTC
.	TRBV15	.	TRBJ1-2	CATSRDPGGVKGYTF	TGTGCCACCAGCAGAGATCCTGGCGGAGTCAAAGGCTACACCTTC
.	TRBV18	.	TRBJ2-7	CASSPRVAGEYEQYF	TGTGCCAGCTCACCAAGGGTCGCCGGGGAATACGAGCAGTACTTC
once	TRBV6-2/TRBV6-3	TRBD2	TRBJ2-3	CASSYSGLAADTQYF	TGTGCCAGCAGTTACTCGGGACTAGCGGCAGATACGCAGTATTTT
.	TRBV6-5	TRBD1	TRBJ2-2	CASSYGTGGTGELFF	TGTGCCAGCAGTTACGGGACAGGGGGCACCGGGGAGCTGTTTTTT
.	TRBV7-6	TRBD2	TRBJ2-2	CASSLLGSGTTGELFF	TGTGCCAGCAGCTTATTGGGTAGCGGGACCACCGGGGAGCTGTTTTTT
.	TRBV24-1	.	TRBJ1-5	CATSALEGQPQHF	TGTGCCACCAGTGCCTTGGAAGGTCAGCCCCAGCATTTT